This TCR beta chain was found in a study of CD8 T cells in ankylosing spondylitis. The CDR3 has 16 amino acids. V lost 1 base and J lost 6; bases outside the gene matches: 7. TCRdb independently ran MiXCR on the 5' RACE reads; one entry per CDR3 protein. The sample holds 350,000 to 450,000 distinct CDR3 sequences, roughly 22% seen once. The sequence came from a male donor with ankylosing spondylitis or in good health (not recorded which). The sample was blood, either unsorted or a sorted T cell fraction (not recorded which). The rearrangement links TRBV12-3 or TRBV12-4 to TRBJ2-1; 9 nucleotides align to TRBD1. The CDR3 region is CASSLDRGLKSNEQFF. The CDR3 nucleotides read TGTGCCAGCAGTTTAGACAGGGGGCTAAAGTCCAATGAGCAGTTCTTC.